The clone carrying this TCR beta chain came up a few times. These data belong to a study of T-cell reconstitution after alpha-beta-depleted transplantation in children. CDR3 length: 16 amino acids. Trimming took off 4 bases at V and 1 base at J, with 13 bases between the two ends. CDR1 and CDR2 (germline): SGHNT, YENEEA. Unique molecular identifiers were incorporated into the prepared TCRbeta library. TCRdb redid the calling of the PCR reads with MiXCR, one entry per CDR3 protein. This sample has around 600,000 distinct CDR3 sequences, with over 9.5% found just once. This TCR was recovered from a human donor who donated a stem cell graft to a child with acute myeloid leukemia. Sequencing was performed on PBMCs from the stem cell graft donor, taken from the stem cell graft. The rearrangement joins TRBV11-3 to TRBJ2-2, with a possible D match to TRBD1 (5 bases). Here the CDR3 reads CASSSHSTGNTGELFF. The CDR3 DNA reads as TGTGCCAGCAGCTCTCATTCAACAGGGAACACCGGGGAGCTGTTTTTT.